A single sample is the source of the 14 T cell receptor beta chains below, sequenced in a study of cytomegalovirus exposure and HLA in healthy donors. PCR amplification relied on 60 Vbeta primers (plus 13 Jbeta primers). Generated by immunoSEQ multiplex PCR, the TCRdb table keeps only in-frame clones and is missing some. The sample yields approximately 110,000 clones, 75% to 85% seen once. The material sequenced was PBMCs. Source of these receptors: a man aged 18-30 years in good health and CMV-seronegative.

The V gene is TRBV5-6, the J gene TRBJ1-1, with 8 nucleotides matching TRBD1. This CDR3 is 15 amino acids long. V gave up 1 base and J gave up 6 bases; unmatched junction bases: 8. CDR1 is SGHDT and CDR2 is YYEEEE in the germline V gene. CDR3 sequence reads: CASSLRTQGVAEAFF. CDR3 DNA: TGTGCCAGCAGCTTGCGAACACAGGGGGTTGCTGAAGCTTTCTTT.

This chain uses TRBV4-3 with TRBJ2-5; 9 bases are shared with TRBD1. Germline V gene data show CDR1 as LGHNA and CDR2 as YSLEER. Trimming removed 4 bases from V and 4 bases from J; junction bases left unmatched: 7. The CDR3 totals 15 residues. CDR3 protein: CASSPGTGKAETQYF. CDR3 DNA: TGCGCCAGCAGCCCGGGGACAGGGAAAGCAGAGACCCAGTACTTC.

The chain couples TRBV9 to TRBJ2-3; 8 bases agree with TRBD2. Germline values: CDR1 SGDLS, CDR2 YYNGEE. The V gene end was trimmed by 1 base and the J gene end by 6 bases; junction bases not matched to a gene: 4. The CDR3 is made up of 14 amino acids. CDR3 DNA sequence: TGTGCCAGCAGCGTACTAGCGGGCGGGGATACGCAGTATTTT. Its protein is CASSVLAGGDTQYF.

The chain employs TRBV4-1 and TRBJ2-1; 9 positions match TRBD1. The CDR3 sequence is 15 residues long. Germline V lookup: CDR1 MGHRA, CDR2 YSYEKL. The junction had 4 bases not matched to a gene; V was cut back by 0 bases and J by 7 bases. Here the CDR3 DNA reads TGCGCCAGCAGCCAAGAAGGGACAGGGTTGAATGAGCAGTTCTTC. Translating it yields CASSQEGTGLNEQFF.

This sequence joins TRBV4-3 and TRBJ1-5; D gene ambiguous. Germline loops: CDR1 LGHNA, CDR2 YSLEER. This CDR3 is 15 amino acids long. The V and J ends lost 3 bases and 3 bases respectively, with 12 bases between them. DNA for the CDR3: TGCGCCAGCAGCCAGGCGACGGGTTTCAATCAGCCCCAGCATTTT. Encoded protein: CASSQATGFNQPQHF.

The chain links TRBV9 to TRBJ1-1; D remains unclear. This CDR3 contains 14 residues. Germline CDR1 is SGDLS and CDR2 is YYNGEE. V lost 7 bases and J lost 0, with 13 bases in between. The CDR3 loop reads CASALNSMNTEAFF. DNA of the CDR3: TGTGCCAGCGCCCTAAACAGCATGAACACTGAAGCTTTCTTT.

The genes are TRBV7-2 and TRBJ2-7; TRBD2 matches 7 bases. In germline, CDR1 is SGHTA, CDR2 FQGNSA. This CDR3 has 16 residues. V lost 1 base, J lost 4 bases, and 10 bases stayed unmatched. CDR3 DNA: TGTGCCAGCAGCTTAGAAGGGGAGGGCCGGGGATACGAGCAGTACTTC. This codes for CASSLEGEGRGYEQYF.

V gene TRBV28 combines with J gene TRBJ2-1; 9 positions match TRBD2. The CDR3 runs 17 residues. Germline loops: CDR1 MDHEN, CDR2 SYDVKM. J was trimmed by 2 bases and V by 2 bases; bases with no gene match: 7. Here the CDR3 reads CASSLGEGLAPYNEQFF. The CDR3 DNA reads as TGTGCCAGCAGTTTAGGCGAAGGACTAGCGCCCTACAATGAGCAGTTCTTC. Using reference TRBV28 and TRBJ2-1 for the parts outside the CDR3, the full variable domain is DVKVTQSSRYLVKRTGEKVFLECVQDMDHENMFWYRQDPGLGLRLIYFSYDVKMKEKGDIPEGYSVSREKKERFSLILESASTNQTSMYLCASSLGEGLAPYNEQFFGPGTRLTVL.

This chain connects TRBV2 to TRBJ2-2, with TRBD1 identical over 11 bases. Looked up from germline, CDR1 is SNHLY and CDR2 is FYNNEI. This CDR3 contains 16 residues. The V and J ends lost 3 bases and 5 bases, in that order; junction bases with no gene match: 5. The CDR3 DNA reads TGTGCCAGCAGTGAGGACAGGGGGCTTGTGACCGGGGAGCTGTTTTTT. Its protein product is CASSEDRGLVTGELFF.

The chain combines TRBV19 with TRBJ1-1; D ambiguous. This CDR3 has 15 amino acids. V dropped 0 bases and J dropped 0 bases, with 8 bases sitting between them. Germline CDR1 is LNHDA and CDR2 is SQIVND (reference sequence). Written as DNA, the CDR3 is TGTGCCAGTAGTATAGATCACACGTTGAACACTGAAGCTTTCTTT. This gives the protein CASSIDHTLNTEAFF.

The genes are TRBV18 and TRBJ1-2; a possible D gene is TRBD1 (5 bases). V lost 3 bases to trimming and J lost 2 bases, with 13 bases between them. Germline V gene sequence: CDR1 KGHSH, CDR2 LQKENI. The CDR3 totals 15 residues. The CDR3 sequence is CASSPLAGSNYGYTF. The CDR3 nucleotides read TGTGCCAGCTCACCTTTGGCAGGGTCAAACTATGGCTACACCTTC.

V usage is TRBV7-2 and J usage is TRBJ1-3; D is ambiguous. The CDR3 is 15 amino acids. The germline V gene has CDR1 SGHTA and CDR2 FQGNSA. With 0 bases removed from V and 1 base from J, the gap between germline ends came to 7 bases. The CDR3 reads CASSLATASGNTIYF. CDR3 sequence (DNA): TGTGCCAGCAGCTTAGCCACAGCATCTGGAAACACCATATATTTT. The full variable domain, in which reference TRBV7-2 and TRBJ1-3 provide the parts outside the CDR3, is GAGVSQSPSNKVTEKGKDVELRCDPISGHTALYWYRQSLGQGLEFLIYFQGNSAPDKSGLPSDRFSAERTGGSVSTLTIQRTQQEDSAVYLCASSLATASGNTIYFGEGSWLTVV.

The chain couples TRBV2 to TRBJ1-5; TRBD1 matches 7 bases. Losses at the gene ends were 10 bases for V and 4 bases for J; bases not matched to a gene: 10. The CDR3 length is 14 residues. The germline CDR1 and CDR2 sequences are SNHLY and FYNNEI. The CDR3 loop is CATGSGQENQPQHF. In DNA form, the CDR3 reads TGTGCCACGGGGTCCGGACAGGAGAATCAGCCCCAGCATTTT.

The rearrangement uses TRBV19 and TRBJ1-5, with a tentative D call TRBD1 (5 bases). CDR3 size: 15 residues. V was clipped by 2 bases and J by 1 base, with 9 bases between them. From germline, CDR1 is LNHDA and CDR2 SQIVND (reference sequence). The CDR3 here is CASSIFRASNQPQHF. DNA for the CDR3: TGTGCCAGTAGTATATTCAGGGCAAGCAATCAGCCCCAGCATTTT.